This T cell receptor beta chain was retrieved from a study of shared clonotypes between healthy human individuals. A word on this clone: What it binds is unknown.

The method was immunoSEQ multiplex PCR; TCRdb's version includes in-frame clones alone and lacks a portion of them. This table has roughly 1.5 million clones, around 98% appearing once. Nashville, Tennessee was home to all donors, each a Caucasian adult. The split of CD4+ cells yielded CD45RA+ naive and CD45RA-negative memory subsets. Trimming removed 3 bases at V and 1 base at J, with 25 bases between. This CDR3 is 20 amino acids long. Germline loops: CDR1 MRHNA, CDR2 SNTAGT. Overall study results and limits: Rarefaction revealed incomplete sorted-subset sequencing despite large depth.

The V and J genes are TRBV6-4 and TRBJ1-5, with D possibly TRBD1 on 5 matching bases. The sequenced material came from naive CD4+ T cells sorted from blood. The subset: CD45RA+ positively selected. The receptor comes from a man aged 30 to 45 in good health. CDR3 coding DNA: TGTGCCAGCAGTGATTGGAAAGGGTCAGGGATCTTCCTCAGCAATCAGCCCCAGCATTTT. Translated: CASSDWKGSGIFLSNQPQHF.